The present T cell receptor (beta chain) was sequenced within a study of T cell changes during pregnancy in multiple sclerosis. Profiling relied on immunoSEQ multiplex PCR, and the TCRdb table lists in-frame clones only, not all of them. The repertoire holds tens of thousands of clones, with around nine tenths as singletons. J was trimmed by 8 bases and V by 6 bases; bases with no gene match: 11. The CDR3 extends over 15 amino acids. Germline V gene data show CDR1 as MNHNS and CDR2 as SASEGT. Specimen: peripheral blood, collected before pregnancy. The source of this sequence is a female donor with multiple sclerosis, enrolled in a pregnancy study. The chain has TRBV6-1 and TRBJ2-1, with 9 positions matching TRBD2. The CDR3 coding sequence is TGTGCCAGCAGGAGACTAGCGGCAGTGGCGCATGAGCAGTTCTTC. Amino acids: CASRRLAAVAHEQFF.